This T cell receptor beta chain was captured by sequencing in a study of immune evolution from preneoplasia to lung adenocarcinoma. Measured with immunoSEQ multiplex PCR; TCRdb has only the in-frame clones, and not every one. The table records some 8,200 clones, roughly 82% of them present only once. From germline, CDR1 is SEHNR and CDR2 FQNEAQ (reference sequence). V gave up 0 bases and J gave up 10 bases, with 12 bases separating them. This CDR3 is 13 amino acids long. Study-level results: Highest clonality occurred in KRAS-mutant, not EGFR-mutant or double wild-type, nodules. From normal lung to invasive adenocarcinoma, top clone frequencies appeared to decrease.

This clone was seen just once. The antigen is unknown. This chain connects TRBV7-9 to TRBJ1-1; no definite D call. Sequencing used FFPE minimally invasive lung adenocarcinoma tissue. The source of this sequence is a person aged 65 to 85 with lung adenocarcinoma. The CDR3 DNA follows: TGTGCCAGCAGCTTAGCGAACCGGGAGCGAGCTTTCTTT. This gives the protein CASSLANRERAFF.